This entry features one TCR beta chain sequence. Its antigen is not known. This specimen belongs to a study of T cells in Graves' hyperthyroidism and ophthalmopathy. The V segment lost 5 bases and the J segment 9 bases; nucleotides outside the gene matches: 9. This CDR3 comprises 14 residues. The germline gives CDR1 SEHNR, CDR2 FQNEAQ (reference sequence). From RNA transcripts, TCR beta CDR3 regions were amplified. An initial round of RT-PCR targeting the TCR CDR3 relied on the HTBI primer set. TCRdb re-called the multiplex PCR reads through MiXCR, storing one row per CDR3 protein. The profile shows 450,000 to 700,000 distinct CDR3 sequences, 40% to 55% of them singletons. Patients showing uncontrolled infection, other autoimmune disease, pregnancy or lactation were ineligible. Broader study findings: Ophthalmopathy stood apart from stable hyperthyroidism in a 13 V-J model. Most clonotypes expanded in thyroid above 0.001 were likewise present in blood.

The gene calls are TRBV7-9 and TRBJ2-2, with 7 bases fitting TRBD2. Sequencing was carried out using peripheral blood or thyroid tissue (not recorded which). This receptor was identified in an adult woman with Graves' disease, either hyperthyroidism or ophthalmopathy (not recorded which). The CDR3 nucleotides are TGTGCCAGCAGCATTAGCGGGTCACAGAGGGAGCTGTTTTTT. Protein: CASSISGSQRELFF.